This TCR beta chain was identified during a study of cytomegalovirus exposure and HLA in healthy donors. At the level of the study: The same platform was used for the 120 validation repertoires and the 600 to 700 first-cohort repertoires, a later analysis reported.

This CDR3 has 15 residues. V was cut by 3 bases and J by 0 bases, with 11 bases left in between. Germline lookup yields CDR1 MNHEY and CDR2 SMNVEV (reference sequence). The validation cohort, a group of 120 subjects, included the donors and was separate from the roughly 670-subject first cohort. Study-wide results and caveats: The tendency of first-cohort TCR clusters to co-occur in the 110 or so validation repertoires emerged from a later analysis.

This clone rates as medium-sized. Its matching antigen is unknown. Repertoires were generated with immunoSEQ multiplex PCR, while TCRdb's copy carries only in-frame clones and drops some. The sample has 70,000 or so clones, about 91% seen once. The TCR sequence derives from a man aged 18 to 29 in good health and CMV-seronegative. This sequence joins TRBV27 and TRBJ1-2; D might be TRBD1 (5 bases). Input material: PBMCs. Written as DNA, the CDR3 is TGTGCCAGCAGTTTTGGGGCAGGGACTAACTATGGCTACACCTTC. Its protein is CASSFGAGTNYGYTF.